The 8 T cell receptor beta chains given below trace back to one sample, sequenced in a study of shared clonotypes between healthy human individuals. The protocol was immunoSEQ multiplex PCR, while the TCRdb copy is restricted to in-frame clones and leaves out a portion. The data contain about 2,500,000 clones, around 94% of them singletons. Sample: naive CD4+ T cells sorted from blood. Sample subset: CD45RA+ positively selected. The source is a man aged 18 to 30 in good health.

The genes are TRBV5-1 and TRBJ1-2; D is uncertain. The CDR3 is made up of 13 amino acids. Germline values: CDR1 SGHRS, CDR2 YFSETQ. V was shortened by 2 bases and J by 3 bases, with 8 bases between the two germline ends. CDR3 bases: TGCGCCAGCAGCTTCACGCAAGACTATGGCTACACCTTC. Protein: CASSFTQDYGYTF.

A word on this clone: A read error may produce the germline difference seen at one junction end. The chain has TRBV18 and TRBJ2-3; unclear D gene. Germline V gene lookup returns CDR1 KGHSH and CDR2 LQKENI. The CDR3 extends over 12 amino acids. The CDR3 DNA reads TGTGCCAGCTCGTTAACAACAGAGACGCAGTATTTT. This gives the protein CASSLTTETQYF.

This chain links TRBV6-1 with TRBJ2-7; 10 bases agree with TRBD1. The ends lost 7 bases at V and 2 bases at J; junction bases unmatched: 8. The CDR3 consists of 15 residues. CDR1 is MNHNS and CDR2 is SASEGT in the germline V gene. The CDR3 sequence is CASTRDRGQAYEQYF. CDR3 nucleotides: TGTGCCAGCACCCGGGACAGGGGCCAAGCCTACGAGCAGTACTTC.

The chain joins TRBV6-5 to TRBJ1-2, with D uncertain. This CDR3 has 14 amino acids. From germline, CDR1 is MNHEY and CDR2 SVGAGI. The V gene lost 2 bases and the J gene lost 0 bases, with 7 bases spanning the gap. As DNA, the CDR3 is TGTGCCAGCAGTTACGGGTTCCCTAACTATGGCTACACCTTC. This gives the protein CASSYGFPNYGYTF.

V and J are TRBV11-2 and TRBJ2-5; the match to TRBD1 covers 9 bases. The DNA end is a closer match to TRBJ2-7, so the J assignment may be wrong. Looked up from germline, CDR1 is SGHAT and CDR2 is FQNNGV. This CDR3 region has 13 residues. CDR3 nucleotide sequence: TGTGCCAGCAACCCGACAGGGGGCTACGAGCAGTACTTC. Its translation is CASNPTGGYEQYF.

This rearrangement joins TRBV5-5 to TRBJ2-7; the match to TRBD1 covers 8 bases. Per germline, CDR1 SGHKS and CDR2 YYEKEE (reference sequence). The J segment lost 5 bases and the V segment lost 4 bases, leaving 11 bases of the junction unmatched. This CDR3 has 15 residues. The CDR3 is CASSPLTGVRNEQYF. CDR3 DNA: TGTGCCAGCAGCCCGCTGACAGGGGTGAGGAACGAGCAGTACTTC.

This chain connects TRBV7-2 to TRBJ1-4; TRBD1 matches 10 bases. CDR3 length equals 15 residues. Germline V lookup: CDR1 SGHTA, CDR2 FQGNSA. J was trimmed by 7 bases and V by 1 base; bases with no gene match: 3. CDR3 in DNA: TGTGCCAGCAGCTTAGTAGGGACAGGGGCTGAAAAACTGTTTTTT. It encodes CASSLVGTGAEKLFF.

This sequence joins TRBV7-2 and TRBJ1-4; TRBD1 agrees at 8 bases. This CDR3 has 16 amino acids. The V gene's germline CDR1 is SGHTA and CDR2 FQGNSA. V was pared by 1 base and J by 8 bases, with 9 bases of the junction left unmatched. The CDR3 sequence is CASSLGGQGLREKLFF. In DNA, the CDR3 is TGTGCCAGCAGCTTAGGCGGACAGGGCCTTCGGGAAAAACTGTTTTTT. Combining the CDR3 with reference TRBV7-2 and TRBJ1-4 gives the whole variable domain GAGVSQSPSNKVTEKGKDVELRCDPISGHTALYWYRQSLGQGLEFLIYFQGNSAPDKSGLPSDRFSAERTGGSVSTLTIQRTQQEDSAVYLCASSLGGQGLREKLFFGSGTQLSVL.